These 24 T cell receptor beta chains share one sample of origin, sequenced in a study of CD8 T cells in Susac syndrome. An amount of RNA that ranged from roughly 0.45 to 1 ug was reverse transcribed with random hexamers. TCRdb fed the immunoSEQ multiplex PCR reads into MiXCR, producing one record per CDR3 protein. The sample holds more than 95,000 distinct CDR3 sequences, 90% to 95% seen once. Sequencing was performed on CD8+ T cells from PBMCs. Receptors originate from a human donor with multiple sclerosis.

This chain connects TRBV20-1 to TRBJ1-5; D unresolved. The CDR3 has 13 residues. V lost 1 base to trimming and J lost 2 bases, with 6 bases between them. Germline CDR1 and CDR2: DFQATT and SNEGSKA (reference sequence). In nucleotides, the CDR3 is TGCAGTGCTAGAGGGGCCGGCAATCAGCCCCAGCATTTT. Translation: CSARGAGNQPQHF.

This clonotype was recorded only once. The CDR3 loop is CATSAQTANTGELFF. The CDR3 DNA sequence: TGTGCCACCAGTGCTCAGACAGCGAACACCGGGGAGCTGTTTTTT. The V and J genes are TRBV24-1 and TRBJ2-2; TRBD1 is a possible D gene (5 bases). Trimming left V 5 bases short and J 0 bases short, with 9 bases between. This CDR3 contains 15 residues. Germline CDR1 KGHDR, CDR2 SFDVKD.

The chain employs TRBV20-1 and TRBJ2-5; the D gene could be TRBD1 or TRBD2 (6 bases each). V lost 3 bases to trimming and J lost 3 bases, with 11 bases between them. The length of the CDR3 is 13 residues. Germline CDR1 DFQATT, CDR2 SNEGSKA (reference sequence). CDR3 in amino acids: CSASPGGKETQYF. The CDR3 DNA reads as TGCAGTGCTAGTCCCGGGGGCAAAGAGACCCAGTACTTC.

This clonotype was recorded once. Relative to the germline gene, one junction end is altered; a read error may explain this. The chain is built from TRBV19 and TRBJ1-5, with no clear D. Per germline, CDR1 LNHDA and CDR2 SQIVND (reference sequence). The CDR3 sequence is 14 residues long. CDR3 DNA sequence: TGTGCCCGTAGTATCCAAGGCGGCCGCCGGCCCCAGCATTTT. As protein: CARSIQGGRRPQHF.

Details on this clonotype: An end of the junction differs from the germline gene, which may be a read error. The CDR3 coding sequence is TGTGCCAGCAGCCAAGTTAGCGGGGGCAATCAGCCCCAACATTTT. This translates into CASSQVSGGNQPQHF. This sequence joins TRBV3-1 and TRBJ1-5; D possibly corresponds to TRBD1 (6 bases). The CDR3 sequence is 15 residues long. The germline V gene has CDR1 LGHDT and CDR2 YNNKEL (reference sequence).

J is TRBJ1-2 and V is TRBV20-1, with a weak D call TRBD1 (6 bases). V lost 4 bases to trimming and J lost 5 bases, with 17 bases between them. Germline CDR1 is DFQATT and CDR2 is SNEGSKA (reference sequence). CDR3 size: 14 residues. The CDR3 nucleotides are TGCAGTGCTACCACCCCCGGGACAATTTATGGCTACACCTTC. This translates into CSATTPGTIYGYTF.

The rearrangement links TRBV20-1 to TRBJ2-1; TRBD2 aligns across 13 bases. The V and J ends lost 5 bases and 1 base, in that order; junction bases with no gene match: 14. The CDR3 runs 19 residues. CDR1 DFQATT and CDR2 SNEGSKA come from the germline V gene (reference sequence). The CDR3 bases are TGCAGTGCTCCACTAGCGGGAGGGAGGCTTCTCATGTCCTACAATGAGCAGTTCTTC. Its protein product is CSAPLAGGRLLMSYNEQFF.

V usage is TRBV24-1 and J usage is TRBJ2-1; D may be TRBD2 (6 bases). Trimming removed 2 bases from V and 6 bases from J, with 10 bases in between. The CDR3 sequence is 14 residues long. Germline V gives CDR1 KGHDR, CDR2 SFDVKD. In nucleotides, the CDR3 is TGTGCCACCAGTGATTCCGGGACTTTCAATGAGCAGTTCTTC. Amino acids: CATSDSGTFNEQFF.

This chain joins TRBV28 and TRBJ1-3; D is uncertain. The CDR3 sequence is 14 residues long. Per the germline V gene, CDR1 is MDHEN and CDR2 is SYDVKM. The ends were cut back, 8 bases at V and 0 bases at J, with 11 bases in the middle. CDR3 protein: CASQERISGNTIYF. The CDR3 nucleotides read TGTGCCAGCCAAGAGCGGATCTCTGGAAACACCATATATTTT.

The chain employs TRBV12-3 or TRBV12-4 and TRBJ2-4; 8 positions match TRBD2. The length of the CDR3 is 14 residues. The ends lost 6 bases at V and 3 bases at J; junction bases unmatched: 4. CDR3 coding DNA: TGTGCCAGCAGCCCGGGGGGGGGCAAAAACATTCAGTACTTC. Translation gives CASSPGGGKNIQYF.

This sequence joins TRBV7-8 and TRBJ2-1, with D possibly being TRBD2 (6 bases). V lost 0 bases, J lost 7 bases, and 16 bases lay in between. The CDR3 is 16 residues long. Germline V lookup: CDR1 SGHVS, CDR2 FQNEAQ. CDR3 sequence (DNA): TGTGCCAGCAGCTTAGCGCTCGGGACTTTAGGAAATGAGCAGTTCTTC. Residues: CASSLALGTLGNEQFF.

The chain recombines TRBV30 with TRBJ2-1; the D gene is possibly TRBD2 (6 bases). CDR3 length: 15 residues. Germline CDR1 GTSNPN, CDR2 SVGIG (reference sequence). Trimming removed 0 bases from V and 0 bases from J, with 9 bases in between. For the CDR3, the DNA is TGTGCCTGGAGTGTTAATAGCGGCTCCTACAATGAGCAGTTCTTC. Translating gives CAWSVNSGSYNEQFF.

The chain uses TRBV12-3 or TRBV12-4 and TRBJ2-1; D is unresolved. Trimming pared 2 bases from V and 0 bases from J, leaving 8 bases between. The CDR3 contains 15 residues. The CDR3 spells CASSLSRFSYNEQFF. Here the CDR3 DNA reads TGTGCCAGCAGTTTATCCAGATTCTCCTACAATGAGCAGTTCTTC.

This chain joins TRBV15 and TRBJ1-5, with D hard to call. There are 15 residues in the CDR3. CDR1 is LNHNV and CDR2 is YYDKDF in the germline V gene (reference sequence). Deletions cut 0 bases from V and 2 bases from J, with 8 bases between. The CDR3 sequence: CATSRDRSGNQPQHF. In nucleotides, the CDR3 is TGTGCCACCAGCAGAGATCGCTCGGGCAATCAGCCCCAGCATTTT. The complete variable domain, with remaining parts taken from reference TRBV15 and TRBJ1-5, reads DAMVIQNPRYQVTQFGKPVTLSCSQTLNHNVMYWYQQKSSQAPKLLFHYYDKDFNNEADTPDNFQSRRPNTSFCFLDIRSPGLGDTAMYLCATSRDRSGNQPQHFGDGTRLSIL.

This chain links TRBV27 with TRBJ1-2; perhaps TRBD1 as D (6 bases). Germline-derived CDR1 and CDR2 are MNHEY and SMNVEV (reference sequence). The CDR3 is 12 amino acids. Trimming shortened V by 6 bases and J by 6 bases, and 11 bases separated the two germline ends. CDR3 residues: CASRTGTHGYTF. CDR3 DNA: TGTGCCAGCAGGACCGGGACACATGGCTACACCTTC.

The chain carries TRBV9 and TRBJ2-2; 13 bases map to TRBD2. Germline-derived CDR1 and CDR2 are SGDLS and YYNGEE. CDR3 length: 16 amino acids. The junction had 6 bases not matched to a gene; V was cut back by 3 bases and J by 7 bases. CDR3 sequence: CASSEGLAGWGGELFF. In DNA, the CDR3 is TGTGCCAGCAGCGAGGGACTAGCGGGATGGGGCGGGGAGCTGTTTTTT.

Written as DNA, the CDR3 is TGTGCCAGCAGCTTAGGATTCCTTTACGAGCAGTACTTC. This encodes CASSLGFLYEQYF. The chain recombines TRBV7-9 with TRBJ2-7; no clear D gene. The CDR3 consists of 13 residues. The V and J ends lost 1 base and 4 bases respectively, with 8 bases between them. CDR1 and CDR2 from the germline V gene are SEHNR and FQNEAQ (reference sequence).

The genes are TRBV20-1 and TRBJ2-7; D ambiguous. Germline values: CDR1 DFQATT, CDR2 SNEGSKA (reference sequence). The CDR3 runs to 13 residues. Trimming removed 1 base at V and 3 bases at J, with 10 bases between. CDR3 protein: CSARAGEIYEQYV. CDR3 in DNA: TGCAGTGCTAGAGCTGGGGAAATCTACGAGCAGTACGTC.

The V and J genes are TRBV27 and TRBJ1-5; D not certain. Germline values: CDR1 MNHEY, CDR2 SMNVEV (reference sequence). The CDR3 has 15 amino acids. V was shortened by 3 bases and J by 0 bases, with 9 bases between the two germline ends. CDR3 sequence (DNA): TGTGCCAGCAGTTTGGCCCAGTTTAGCAATCAGCCCCAGCATTTT. It translates to CASSLAQFSNQPQHF.

J is TRBJ2-1 and V is TRBV12-3 or TRBV12-4, with 12 bases identical to TRBD2. CDR3 length: 15 residues. V lost 5 bases to trimming and J lost 8 bases; unmatched junction nucleotides: 7. CDR3: CASSPPSGGVDEQFF. As DNA, the CDR3 is TGTGCCAGCAGTCCCCCTAGCGGGGGGGTGGATGAGCAGTTCTTC.

This chain uses TRBV9 with TRBJ2-2, with D perhaps TRBD2 (6 bases). Trimming removed 0 bases from V and 4 bases from J, with 13 bases in between. Germline V gene sequence: CDR1 SGDLS, CDR2 YYNGEE. The CDR3 length is 16 residues. The CDR3 region is CASSVAGARGTGELFF. For the CDR3, the DNA is TGTGCCAGCAGCGTAGCTGGGGCGCGGGGCACCGGGGAGCTGTTTTTT.

This clonotype came up once. The chain has TRBV27 and TRBJ1-1; 8 bases are shared with TRBD1. CDR3 length equals 12 residues. V dropped 7 bases and J dropped 5; count of bases not matched to a gene: 3. Germline V gene sequence: CDR1 MNHEY, CDR2 SMNVEV (reference sequence). The CDR3 DNA reads as TGTGCCAGCAAAACAGGGGGGACTGAAGCTTTCTTT. Encoded protein: CASKTGGTEAFF.

The chain employs TRBV20-1 and TRBJ2-7; tentative D call: TRBD2 (5 bases). Germline assignment: CDR1 DFQATT and CDR2 SNEGSKA (reference sequence). This CDR3 spans 14 amino acids. The V gene lost 4 bases and the J gene lost 4 bases, with 17 bases spanning the gap. The CDR3 sequence: CSAKPLVGVYEQYF. CDR3 DNA: TGCAGTGCTAAACCCCTCGTGGGAGTTTACGAGCAGTACTTC.

In its sample, this clonotype was seen once. The gene calls are TRBV5-6 and TRBJ1-1; D possibly corresponds to TRBD1 (5 bases). Deletions cut 1 base from V and 1 base from J, with 14 bases between. Germline V gene lookup returns CDR1 SGHDT and CDR2 YYEEEE. The CDR3 has 16 amino acids. This chain's CDR3 is CASSLSFDGTNTEAFF. The DNA for the CDR3 is TGTGCCAGCAGCTTGTCCTTCGACGGGACGAACACTGAAGCTTTCTTT. The variable domain in full, completed from reference TRBV5-6 and TRBJ1-1, reads DAGVTQSPTHLIKTRGQQVTLRCSPKSGHDTVSWYQQALGQGPQFIFQYYEEEERQRGNFPDRFSGHQFPNYSSELNVNALLLGDSALYLCASSLSFDGTNTEAFFGQGTRLTVV.